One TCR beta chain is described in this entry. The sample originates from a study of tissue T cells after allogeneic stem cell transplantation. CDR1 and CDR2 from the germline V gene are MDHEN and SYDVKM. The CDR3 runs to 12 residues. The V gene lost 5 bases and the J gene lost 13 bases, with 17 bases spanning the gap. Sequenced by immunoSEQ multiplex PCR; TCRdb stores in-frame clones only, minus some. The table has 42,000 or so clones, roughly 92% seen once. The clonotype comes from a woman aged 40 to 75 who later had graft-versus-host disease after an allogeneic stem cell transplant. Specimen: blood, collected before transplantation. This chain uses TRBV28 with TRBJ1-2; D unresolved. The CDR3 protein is CASSTPTGFLTF. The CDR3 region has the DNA TGTGCCAGCAGTACCCCGACGGGTTTTCTCACCTTC.